The 14 T cell receptor beta chains below come from one sample, sequenced in a study of shared T cell receptors in the human thymus. The method was immunoSEQ multiplex PCR; TCRdb's version includes in-frame clones alone and lacks a portion of them. The repertoire has 550,000 to 800,000 clones, approximately 83% of them found once; the top ten carry roughly 0.01%. This same sample was also taken into another study, of human thymus T cells.

The sample was thymocytes. Source of these receptors: a girl under three years old with a congenital heart defect.

The V and J genes are TRBV19 and TRBJ1-5; 8 bases fit TRBD1. CDR3 length equals 17 residues. Germline CDR1 reads LNHDA; CDR2 reads SQIVND (reference sequence). V gave up 10 bases and J gave up 1 base; unmatched junction bases: 15. CDR3 coding DNA: TGTGCCACCACGGACAGGGAGACTCTACTCAGCAATCAGCCCCAGCATTTT. This gives the protein CATTDRETLLSNQPQHF.

The chain links TRBV15 to TRBJ1-1; TRBD1 is a possible D gene (5 bases). Germline values: CDR1 LNHNV, CDR2 YYDKDF (reference sequence). V lost 4 bases and J 1 base, leaving 22 bases between the germline ends. CDR3 length: 18 residues. Here the CDR3 DNA reads TGTGCCACCAGCATTAATATCTTCGGCAGGGCGGCGAACACTGAAGCTTTCTTT. Amino acid sequence: CATSINIFGRAANTEAFF.

This chain's CDR3 is CASSKVDSYGYTF. CDR3 bases: TGTGCCAGCAGCAAAGTGGACAGTTATGGCTACACCTTC. The V call is TRBV21-1, the J call TRBJ1-2; TRBD1, the table's D call, lacks a check against the DNA. TRBV21-1 is a pseudogene segment. The CDR3 runs 13 residues.

The rearrangement joins TRBV6-5 to TRBJ1-2; D unresolved. The CDR3 extends over 14 amino acids. CDR1 and CDR2 (germline): MNHEY, SVGAGI. V was pared by 2 bases and J by 6 bases, with 13 bases between. The CDR3 DNA is TGTGCCAGCAGTTACCGGGAAGGTCGCGATGGCTACACCTTC. Translation gives CASSYREGRDGYTF.

The CDR3 region has the DNA TGCGCCAGCAGCAGGTCCGGGCCCGGGGTGGACAAAAACATTCAGTACTTC. This encodes CASSRSGPGVDKNIQYF. The J gene is TRBJ2-4, the V gene TRBV5-1, with a tentative D call TRBD2 (5 bases). The CDR3 sequence is 17 residues long. V was clipped by 4 bases and J by 3 bases, with 20 bases between them. The germline V gene encodes CDR1 SGHRS and CDR2 YFSETQ.

The gene calls are TRBV30 and TRBJ2-7, with TRBD1 identical over 8 bases. This CDR3 region has 13 residues. CDR1 and CDR2 from the germline V gene are GTSNPN and SVGIG (reference sequence). The junction had 5 bases not matched to a gene; V was cut back by 3 bases and J by 4 bases. The CDR3 DNA reads as TGTGCCTGGAGCGGACAGGGTGGGTACGAGCAGTACTTC. This encodes CAWSGQGGYEQYF.

The chain joins TRBV7-4 to TRBJ1-1; possibly TRBD1 for D (5 bases). V shed 5 bases and J shed 0 bases, with 22 bases lying between them. The CDR3 has 18 residues. CDR1 and CDR2 from the germline V gene are SGHVT and SQSDAQ. The CDR3 loop is CASSRGRGESFLNTEAFF. CDR3 bases: TGTGCCAGCAGCCGGGGGAGAGGGGAAAGCTTTTTGAACACTGAAGCTTTCTTT.

The rearrangement joins TRBV28 to TRBJ1-1; TRBD1 matches 9 bases. Looked up from germline, CDR1 is MDHEN and CDR2 is SYDVKM. The CDR3 has 17 residues. J lost 2 bases, V lost 4 bases, and 11 bases had no gene match. The CDR3 sequence is CASSWDRTGVYNTEAFF. The CDR3 nucleotides are TGTGCCAGCAGTTGGGACCGGACAGGGGTGTATAACACTGAAGCTTTCTTT.

This chain links TRBV6-5 with TRBJ2-6, with TRBD1 identical over 7 bases. The CDR3 covers 15 residues. The V and J ends lost 7 bases and 2 bases, in that order; junction bases with no gene match: 5. Germline V CDR1 and CDR2: MNHEY, SVGAGI. CDR3 nucleotides: TGTGCCAGCATTATGGGACAGACTGGGGCCAACGTCCTGACTTTC. This sequence encodes CASIMGQTGANVLTF.

The chain joins TRBV4-3 to TRBJ1-2, with 7 bases fitting TRBD1. Germline values: CDR1 LGHNA, CDR2 YSLEER. There are 16 residues in the CDR3. V lost 2 bases to trimming and J lost 5 bases; unmatched junction nucleotides: 11. The CDR3 is CASSQKRRGRTYGYTF. CDR3 DNA: TGCGCCAGCAGCCAAAAACGGAGGGGGCGTACTTATGGCTACACCTTC.

Here the CDR3 reads CASSSLVNTEAFF. In nucleotides, the CDR3 is TGTGCCAGCAGTTCACTGGTGAACACTGAAGCTTTCTTT. The chain joins TRBV7-9 to TRBJ1-1, with D unresolved. Trimming removed 6 bases from V and 0 bases from J, with 8 bases in between. The CDR3 extends over 13 amino acids. The germline gives CDR1 SEHNR, CDR2 FQNEAQ (reference sequence).

The V gene is TRBV4-1, the J gene TRBJ2-1; 13 nucleotides align to TRBD2. The length of the CDR3 is 20 residues. With 0 bases clipped from V and 8 bases from J, the junction kept 16 bases outside the gene matches. CDR1 is MGHRA, CDR2 YSYEKL, per germline. CDR3 region: CASSQDLPRLLAGGPDEQFF. The CDR3 DNA reads TGCGCCAGCAGCCAAGATCTCCCTCGTTTACTAGCGGGGGGGCCTGATGAGCAGTTCTTC.

The CDR3 loop is CASSIGTLYEQYF. The CDR3 nucleotides read TGTGCCAGCTCAATCGGGACACTCTACGAGCAGTACTTC. The V call is TRBV18, the J call TRBJ2-7, with a weak D call TRBD1 (6 bases). Germline V gene data show CDR1 as KGHSH and CDR2 as LQKENI. The CDR3 loop spans 13 amino acids. Trimming took 5 bases from V and 3 from J, leaving 11 bases between them.

The count of this clone is one. J is TRBJ1-4 and V is TRBV6-4, with unresolved D. V was shortened by 6 bases and J by 7 bases, with 9 bases between the two germline ends. The CDR3 consists of 12 residues. Germline CDR1 is MRHNA and CDR2 is SNTAGT. The CDR3 protein is CASRGTSEKLFF. The CDR3 DNA reads as TGTGCCAGCAGGGGCACTTCTGAAAAACTGTTTTTT.